These 5 T cell receptor beta chains came from one sample sequenced in a study of cytomegalovirus exposure and HLA in healthy donors. Primers: 60 Vbeta forward and 13 Jbeta reverse. TCRdb keeps only in-frame clones here, not all; method: immunoSEQ multiplex PCR. This table holds around 170,000 clones, about 80% found once. Sequencing was done on a sample of PBMCs. The receptor source for this set is a man aged 18 to 35 in good health and CMV-seronegative.

This chain connects TRBV15 to TRBJ2-5; 12 nucleotides match TRBD2. With 5 bases clipped from V and 5 bases from J, the junction kept 6 bases outside the gene matches. Germline V gene lookup returns CDR1 LNHNV and CDR2 YYDKDF (reference sequence). The CDR3 spans 15 residues. The CDR3 coding sequence is TGTGCCACCAGCTTCAGACTAGCGGGAGAGGAGACCCAGTACTTC. Amino acid sequence: CATSFRLAGEETQYF.

Points on this clone: The junction and the germline gene differ at one end; a read error may be behind it. V and J are TRBV7-7 and TRBJ2-7; weak D call: TRBD2 (6 bases). This CDR3 is 14 amino acids long. Germline CDR1 is SSHAT and CDR2 is FNYEAQ (reference sequence). The CDR3 is CASSRDLGSYEQYF. CDR3 nucleotide sequence: TGTGCTAGCAGCCGGGACTTAGGCTCCTACGAGCAGTACTTC.

The rearrangement links TRBV6-5 to TRBJ1-2, with 8 nucleotides matching TRBD1. Germline trimming cut 7 bases from V and 6 bases from J; bases unmatched to any gene: 7. CDR1 and CDR2 from the germline V gene are MNHEY and SVGAGI. CDR3 size: 13 residues. The chain's CDR3 is CASKPTGEDGYTF. DNA of the CDR3: TGTGCCAGCAAACCGACAGGGGAGGATGGCTACACCTTC.

This chain connects TRBV5-1 to TRBJ2-7, with TRBD1 matching 10 bases. The CDR3 consists of 15 residues. CDR1 is SGHRS and CDR2 is YFSETQ in the germline V gene. Trimming removed 1 base from V and 5 bases from J; junction bases left unmatched: 6. The CDR3 nucleotides read TGCGCCAGCAGCTTGCCCCCCGGACAGGGGGACGAGCAGTACTTC. The encoded protein is CASSLPPGQGDEQYF.

The chain links TRBV19 to TRBJ2-1, with TRBD2 matching 16 bases. Germline CDR1 and CDR2: LNHDA and SQIVND (reference sequence). CDR3 length: 17 amino acids. The V gene end was trimmed by 4 bases and the J gene end by 1 base; junction bases not matched to a gene: 1. The CDR3 region is CASSRGLAGGSYNEQFF. The CDR3 bases are TGTGCCAGTAGTAGGGGACTAGCGGGAGGGTCCTACAATGAGCAGTTCTTC.